Each of the 27 T cell receptor beta chains below was sequenced from the same sample in a study of blood T cell repertoires in COVID-19. Profiled with immunoSEQ multiplex PCR; TCRdb holds only in-frame clones, not every one. The sample shows roughly 240,000 clones, more than 70% of them seen only once. Sequenced sample: peripheral blood. All receptors derive from a woman of 80 years or more with COVID-19, enrolled during active disease.

The chain has TRBV19 and TRBJ1-1; 11 bases agree with TRBD1. V lost 5 bases to trimming and J lost 6 bases; unmatched junction nucleotides: 5. The CDR3 covers 14 residues. Germline-derived CDR1 and CDR2 are LNHDA and SQIVND (reference sequence). The DNA of the CDR3 is TGTGCCAGTAGTGAGGGACAGGGGGTTGCTGAAGCTTTCTTT. Amino acids: CASSEGQGVAEAFF.

To note about this clone: An end of the junction differs from the germline gene, which may be a read error. J is TRBJ1-1 and V is TRBV28; 8 bases line up with TRBD1. CDR3 size: 16 residues. In germline, CDR1 is MDHEN, CDR2 SYDVKM. CDR3 nucleotides: TGTGCCACCAGTTATGACAGGGGCCCCGGATACACTGAAGCTTTCTTT. It codes for CATSYDRGPGYTEAFF.

The V call is TRBV27, the J call TRBJ1-6; 8 bases fit TRBD1. J lost 7 bases, V lost 4 bases, and 6 bases had no gene match. The CDR3 length is 15 residues. CDR1 MNHEY and CDR2 SMNVEV come from the germline V gene (reference sequence). The CDR3 region is CASSSRTGWNSPLHF. CDR3 bases: TGTGCCAGCAGTTCACGGACAGGGTGGAATTCACCCCTCCACTTT.

This chain links TRBV28 with TRBJ2-7; TRBD1 might be the D (6 bases). CDR1 is MDHEN and CDR2 is SYDVKM in the germline V gene. The CDR3 sequence is 14 residues long. V was shortened by 3 bases and J by 4 bases, with 13 bases between the two germline ends. This CDR3 is CASSFSTGMYEQYF. In DNA form, the CDR3 reads TGTGCCAGCAGTTTTTCTACAGGGATGTACGAGCAGTACTTC.

The chain combines TRBV5-4 with TRBJ2-2; TRBD1 agrees at 7 bases. The CDR3 length is 15 residues. Germline lookup yields CDR1 SGHNT and CDR2 YYREEE (reference sequence). The trim removed 4 bases at V and 1 base at J, leaving 4 bases unmatched. The chain's CDR3 is CASSPGQKNTGELFF. CDR3 DNA: TGTGCCAGCAGCCCGGGACAGAAGAACACCGGGGAGCTGTTTTTT.

J is TRBJ1-2 and V is TRBV24-1, with no clear D. The germline CDR1 and CDR2 sequences are KGHDR and SFDVKD. Trimming shortened V by 5 bases and J by 7 bases, and 13 bases separated the two germline ends. There are 13 residues in the CDR3. CDR3 sequence: CATSGGSWGGYTF. The CDR3 DNA is TGTGCCACCAGTGGCGGGAGCTGGGGTGGCTACACCTTC.

This rearrangement joins TRBV6-2 or TRBV6-3 to TRBJ2-4; perhaps TRBD2 as D (6 bases). From germline, CDR1 is MNHEY and CDR2 SVGEGT. Trimming stripped 6 bases from V and 4 bases from J, with 10 bases between. This CDR3 is 13 amino acids long. CDR3 region: CASSPAGKNIQYF. CDR3 coding DNA: TGTGCCAGCAGCCCGGCGGGGAAAAACATTCAGTACTTC.

This chain links TRBV20-1 with TRBJ2-5; D unresolved. Deletions cut 3 bases from V and 5 bases from J, with 7 bases between. Germline V gene lookup returns CDR1 DFQATT and CDR2 SNEGSKA (reference sequence). The CDR3 sequence is 11 residues long. In nucleotides, the CDR3 is TGCAGTGCTAGGTCTCAGGAGACCCAGTACTTC. Its protein product is CSARSQETQYF.

This chain joins TRBV2 and TRBJ2-7; D call uncertain. The length of the CDR3 is 10 residues. V lost 8 bases and J lost 3, with 5 bases in between. Per the germline V gene, CDR1 is SNHLY and CDR2 is FYNNEI. The CDR3 DNA is TGTGCCAGCGGCCTCTACGAGCAGTACTTC. Translated, it gives CASGLYEQYF.

The chain has TRBV5-1 and TRBJ1-1, with D perhaps TRBD1 (5 bases). Germline V gene data show CDR1 as SGHRS and CDR2 as YFSETQ. Trimming removed 1 base at V and 11 bases at J, with 18 bases between. This CDR3 spans 14 amino acids. CDR3 sequence (DNA): TGCGCCAGCAGCTTGCAGGGCGCGGGGAGTGCCGCTTTCTTT. It specifies CASSLQGAGSAAFF.

The chain couples TRBV28 to TRBJ1-2; 8 bases map to TRBD1. Germline CDR1 and CDR2: MDHEN and SYDVKM. The CDR3 runs to 16 residues. Germline trimming cut 4 bases from V and 5 bases from J; bases unmatched to any gene: 12. The CDR3 DNA reads as TGTGCCAGCAGTTCTTACGTGGCCGGGACAGGTTATGGCTACACCTTC. Translating it yields CASSSYVAGTGYGYTF.

This chain connects TRBV19 to TRBJ1-1; the D gene is possibly TRBD1 (5 bases). The CDR3 is made up of 14 amino acids. Germline values: CDR1 LNHDA, CDR2 SQIVND (reference sequence). The V end was cut by 6 bases, the J end by 1 base, with 12 bases between. The CDR3 bases are TGTGCCAGTAGCCCTAGACAGACGAACACTGAAGCTTTCTTT. Amino acid sequence: CASSPRQTNTEAFF.

This chain links TRBV11-2 with TRBJ1-1, with D uncertain. The CDR3 runs to 13 residues. Germline V gives CDR1 SGHAT, CDR2 FQNNGV. The V end was cut by 1 base, the J end by 9 bases, with 12 bases between. DNA for the CDR3: TGTGCCAGCAGCTTAGGCGAGGGAATTCAAGCTTTCTTT. The encoded protein is CASSLGEGIQAFF.

This clone appeared a single time. This chain links TRBV18 with TRBJ1-5, with 7 bases aligning to TRBD1. From germline, CDR1 is KGHSH and CDR2 LQKENI. This CDR3 spans 13 amino acids. V lost 10 bases, J lost 1 base, and 4 bases stayed unmatched. The DNA for the CDR3 is TGTGCCACCAGACAGGGCAGCAATCAGCCCCAGCATTTT. The encoded protein is CATRQGSNQPQHF.

V and J are TRBV5-5 and TRBJ1-5; D perhaps matches TRBD1 (6 bases). This CDR3 is built from 15 residues. In germline, CDR1 is SGHKS, CDR2 YYEKEE (reference sequence). V dropped 4 bases and J dropped 6 bases, with 17 bases sitting between them. CDR3 residues: CASSPPGTSGQPQHF. CDR3 nucleotides: TGTGCCAGCAGCCCTCCAGGGACAAGCGGTCAGCCCCAGCATTTT.

The rearrangement uses TRBV5-1 and TRBJ2-3; 11 nucleotides match TRBD2. This CDR3 has 15 residues. Germline lookup yields CDR1 SGHRS and CDR2 YFSETQ. V gave up 3 bases and J gave up 1 base; unmatched junction bases: 1. Here the CDR3 reads CASSSTSGGTDTQYF. The CDR3 DNA is TGCGCCAGCAGCTCGACTAGCGGGGGCACAGATACGCAGTATTTT.

The J gene is TRBJ1-3, the V gene TRBV9; D may be TRBD1 (6 bases). The CDR3 has 19 amino acids. V was cut by 4 bases and J by 0 bases, with 23 bases left in between. Looked up from germline, CDR1 is SGDLS and CDR2 is YYNGEE. CDR3 protein: CASSFGGGGNLLSGNTIYF. In DNA form, the CDR3 reads TGTGCCAGCAGCTTCGGGGGAGGGGGGAACCTTCTCTCTGGAAACACCATATATTTT.

The chain carries TRBV4-1 and TRBJ1-3; D is uncertain. CDR1 and CDR2 from the germline V gene are MGHRA and YSYEKL. With 1 base removed from V and 1 base from J, the gap between germline ends came to 14 bases. This CDR3 is 17 amino acids long. The CDR3 region is CASSQGVGGPSGNTIYF. The CDR3 DNA reads as TGCGCCAGCAGCCAAGGGGTCGGAGGGCCTTCTGGAAACACCATATATTTT.

This clone was seen more than once but under ten times. The chain is built from TRBV2 and TRBJ1-4; D possibly corresponds to TRBD1 (6 bases). CDR1 and CDR2 (germline): SNHLY, FYNNEI. There are 12 residues in the CDR3. Trimming removed 5 bases at V and 8 bases at J, with 9 bases between. Here the CDR3 reads CASSNTGEKLFF. In nucleotides, the CDR3 is TGTGCCAGCAGTAATACAGGGGAAAAACTGTTTTTT.

The chain links TRBV7-8 to TRBJ1-3; D is unclear. V lost 5 bases to trimming and J lost 0 bases, with 14 bases between them. Germline loops: CDR1 SGHVS, CDR2 FQNEAQ. CDR3 length: 16 residues. CDR3 DNA: TGTGCCAGCAGCCGACCAGGACGGGACTCTGGAAACACCATATATTTT. Protein sequence: CASSRPGRDSGNTIYF.

Concerning this clone itself: Other DNA sequences in this sample translate to the same CDR3. The chain couples TRBV5-4 to TRBJ2-5; 12 bases line up with TRBD2. CDR3 length: 15 amino acids. Trimming cost V 0 bases and J 5 bases; bases outside gene matches: 2. Germline V CDR1 and CDR2: SGHNT, YYREEE (reference sequence). The CDR3 DNA is TGTGCCAGCAGCTTGGTGCTAGCGGGGGGGGAGACCCAGTACTTC. Translating it yields CASSLVLAGGETQYF.

This chain connects TRBV10-3 to TRBJ1-1, with no clear D. Germline V gives CDR1 ENHRY, CDR2 SYGVKD. With 2 bases removed from V and 1 base from J, the gap between germline ends came to 5 bases. The CDR3 totals 13 residues. The CDR3 DNA is TGTGCCATCAGTGAGGGAGGGAACACTGAAGCTTTCTTT. This codes for CAISEGGNTEAFF.

V gene TRBV20-1 combines with J gene TRBJ2-3; 8 bases line up with TRBD2. This CDR3 contains 14 residues. In germline, CDR1 is DFQATT, CDR2 SNEGSKA (reference sequence). V shed 3 bases and J 1 base; nucleotides not matched to a gene: 3. CDR3 coding DNA: TGCAGTGCTAGTAGCGGGGCACGCACAGATACGCAGTATTTT. Translated, it gives CSASSGARTDTQYF.

V and J are TRBV7-2 and TRBJ2-4; 9 nucleotides line up with TRBD1. CDR1 and CDR2 from the germline V gene are SGHTA and FQGNSA. The CDR3 is 18 residues long. With 6 bases clipped from V and 0 bases from J, the junction kept 12 bases outside the gene matches. DNA for the CDR3: TGTGCCAGCAGTCGGGACAGGGTGCCCCAATTAGCCAAAAACATTCAGTACTTC. It specifies CASSRDRVPQLAKNIQYF.

The rearrangement links TRBV5-6 to TRBJ2-1; 10 bases are shared with TRBD2. V shed 4 bases, J shed 8 bases, and the junction held 3 bases outside the gene matches. The CDR3 loop spans 13 amino acids. Germline loops: CDR1 SGHDT, CDR2 YYEEEE. CDR3 DNA sequence: TGTGCCAGCAGCAAGCGGGGGGGCCATGAGCAGTTCTTC. Its protein is CASSKRGGHEQFF. Filled out from reference TRBV5-6 and TRBJ2-1, the complete variable domain reads DAGVTQSPTHLIKTRGQQVTLRCSPKSGHDTVSWYQQALGQGPQFIFQYYEEEERQRGNFPDRFSGHQFPNYSSELNVNALLLGDSALYLCASSKRGGHEQFFGPGTRLTVL.

There are a few counts of this clone. The chain combines TRBV5-1 with TRBJ1-2; TRBD1 aligns across 8 bases. V was pared by 4 bases and J by 4 bases, with 0 bases of the junction left unmatched. This CDR3 has 12 residues. Germline V gives CDR1 SGHRS, CDR2 YFSETQ. The CDR3 DNA reads as TGCGCCAGCAGCGGACAGGGCTATGGCTACACCTTC. It specifies CASSGQGYGYTF.

V and J are TRBV7-6 and TRBJ2-2, with D uncertain. V lost 4 bases to trimming and J lost 4 bases, with 13 bases between them. CDR1 and CDR2 from the germline V gene are SGHVS and FNYEAQ. The CDR3 runs to 15 residues. Written as DNA, the CDR3 is TGTGCCAGCAGCTCGCTCGGGTTCGTCACCGGGGAGCTGTTTTTT. Translating gives CASSSLGFVTGELFF.